This is a list of T cell receptor beta chains from one sample in a study of blood T cell repertoires in COVID-19. Measured with immunoSEQ multiplex PCR; TCRdb has only the in-frame clones, and not every one. The repertoire holds about 160,000 clones, with 80% to 85% as singletons. Sequencing was performed on peripheral blood. The receptors were gathered from a woman older than 75 with active or convalescent COVID-19. Both conserved end residues are part of each CDR3. Each record gives: J gene, clone size, D gene, CDR3 length, V gene, CDR3 protein, CDR3 DNA. The D gene is left open where the match is weak. Part of the rows lack a size; the others show once, few, many or a class for expanded clones.

>TRBJ2-3|-|TRBD1|19|TRBV29-1
CSVNRDRGLGWYDTDTQYF
TGCAGCGTCAACCGGGACAGGGGCCTGGGGTGGTATGACACAGATACGCAGTATTTT
>TRBJ2-3|-|TRBD2|17|TRBV6-2/TRBV6-3
CASSRGQRGGVSDTQYF
TGTGCCAGCAGTCGTGGTCAGCGGGGGGGCGTTTCAGATACGCAGTATTTT
>TRBJ1-6|once|-|17|TRBV7-2
CASSYGTSLSYNSPLHF
TGTGCCAGCAGCTACGGGACATCTCTCTCCTATAATTCACCCCTCCACTTT
>TRBJ1-3|few|TRBD1|16|TRBV5-1
CASSYETGGSRNTIYF
TGCGCCAGCAGCTATGAAACAGGGGGCAGCCGGAACACCATATATTTT
>TRBJ2-3|-|TRBD2|15|TRBV7-3
CASSLIGGATDTQYF
TGTGCCAGCAGCTTAATCGGGGGGGCAACCGATACGCAGTATTTT
>TRBJ2-7|-|-|14|TRBV5-1
CASSLGAASYEQYF
TGCGCCAGCAGCTTGGGGGCAGCCTCCTACGAGCAGTACTTC
>TRBJ1-6|-|-|14|TRBV30
CAWSVGTYNSPLHF
TGTGCCTGGAGTGTAGGGACTTACAATTCACCCCTCCACTTT
>TRBJ1-5|-|-|13|TRBV12-3/TRBV12-4
CASSFGGNQPQHF
TGTGCCAGCAGTTTTGGCGGGAATCAGCCCCAGCATTTT
>TRBJ2-7|-|-|11|TRBV25-1
CASRGAGEQYF
TGTGCCAGCAGGGGGGCGGGCGAGCAGTACTTC
>TRBJ2-1|once|-|14|TRBV5-1
CASSWGVTPNEQFF
TGCGCCAGCAGCTGGGGGGTAACGCCCAATGAGCAGTTCTTC
>TRBJ1-2|-|-|17|TRBV14
CASSQDKRGNRRDGYTF
TGTGCCAGCAGCCAAGATAAGAGGGGGAACAGGAGAGATGGCTACACCTTC
>TRBJ1-4|-|-|13|TRBV11-2
CASSRQLNEKLFF
TGTGCCAGCAGCAGACAGTTGAATGAAAAACTGTTTTTT
>TRBJ2-1|-|-|14|TRBV6-2/TRBV6-3
CASSRGGTHNEQFF
TGTGCCAGCAGTAGGGGGGGCACCCACAATGAGCAGTTCTTC
>TRBJ1-1|-|-|13|TRBV11-3
CASSSPRVYEAFF
TGTGCCAGCAGCTCACCGAGGGTTTATGAAGCTTTCTTT
>TRBJ2-3|-|-|15|TRBV19
CASSIGQANTDTQYF
TGTGCCAGTAGTATAGGACAGGCGAACACAGATACGCAGTATTTT
>TRBJ1-3|-|-|15|TRBV5-5
CASSLLGSGGNTIYF
TGTGCCAGCAGCTTGCTGGGAAGCGGTGGAAACACCATATATTTT
>TRBJ1-1|-|-|13|TRBV10-2
CASSDRGNTEAFF
TGCGCCAGCAGTGACCGAGGGAACACTGAAGCTTTCTTT
>TRBJ1-1|-|-|15|TRBV25-1
CASSESGFIGTEAFF
TGTGCCAGCAGTGAATCGGGGTTTATCGGCACTGAAGCTTTCTTT
>TRBJ1-2|-|TRBD1|16|TRBV28
CASSLSGTGYGQGYTF
TGTGCCAGCAGTTTAAGCGGGACAGGGTACGGCCAGGGCTACACCTTC
>TRBJ2-7|-|TRBD1|14|TRBV29-1
CSVTVSDRVSEQYF
TGCAGCGTCACCGTATCGGACAGGGTATCCGAGCAGTACTTC
>TRBJ2-5|-|TRBD1|15|TRBV18
CASSIRDSPQETQYF
TGTGCCAGCTCAATACGGGACAGCCCACAAGAGACCCAGTACTTC
>TRBJ1-2|-|TRBD1|12|TRBV6-5
CASQGAKYGYTF
TGTGCCAGCCAGGGGGCGAAATATGGCTACACCTTC
>TRBJ2-3|-|TRBD2|15|TRBV6-2/TRBV6-3
CASSPAGGPADTQYF
TGTGCCAGCAGCCCAGCGGGGGGGCCAGCAGATACGCAGTATTTT
>TRBJ1-5|-|-|18|TRBV21-1
CASSKGGQFVIDHQPQHF
TGTGCCAGCAGCAAAGGGGGACAGTTCGTGATAGACCATCAGCCCCAGCATTTT
>TRBJ1-4|-|TRBD1|15|TRBV7-9
CASSRKTGGGEKLFF
TGTGCCAGCAGCCGCAAGACAGGGGGCGGAGAAAAACTGTTTTTT
>TRBJ1-4|-|TRBD1|15|TRBV5-4
CASSLGGTGIEKLFF
TGTGCCAGCAGCTTGGGAGGGACAGGGATCGAAAAACTGTTTTTT
>TRBJ2-1|-|TRBD2|18|TRBV11-3
CASSLDPGLARTYNEQFF
TGTGCCAGCAGCTTAGACCCGGGACTAGCGAGGACCTACAATGAGCAGTTCTTC
>TRBJ1-2|-|-|13|TRBV27
CASSLTTGYGYTF
TGTGCCAGCAGTTTAACGACAGGCTATGGCTACACCTTC
>TRBJ2-5|-|-|14|TRBV6-2/TRBV6-3
CASSYPQKQETQYF
TGTGCCAGCAGTTACCCCCAAAAACAAGAGACCCAGTACTTC
>TRBJ2-5|once|-|14|TRBV6-2/TRBV6-3
CASSAEGQSKTQYF
TGTGCCAGCAGTGCCGAAGGACAGAGTAAGACCCAGTACTTC
>TRBJ1-2|once|-|13|TRBV12-3/TRBV12-4
CASSYSPEDGYTF
TGTGCCAGCAGTTATTCCCCAGAGGATGGCTACACCTTC
>TRBJ2-1|-|-|15|TRBV5-4
CASSQDLQGPDEQFF
TGTGCCAGCAGCCAGGACTTACAGGGTCCCGATGAGCAGTTCTTC
>TRBJ2-3|-|-|14|TRBV30
CAWRGGVGPDTQYF
TGTGCCTGGAGGGGGGGAGTAGGACCAGATACGCAGTATTTT
>TRBJ1-3|-|-|12|TRBV6-9
CASSSAGNTIYF
TGTGCCAGCAGTTCGGCTGGAAACACCATATATTTT
>TRBJ1-5|-|TRBD1|16|TRBV19
CASAGTGGISNQPQHF
TGTGCCAGTGCCGGGACAGGTGGTATTAGCAATCAGCCCCAGCATTTT
>TRBJ1-5|-|-|15|TRBV21-1
CASMPPGDSNQPQHF
TGTGCCAGCATGCCTCCGGGGGATAGCAATCAGCCCCAGCATTTT
>TRBJ1-2|few|-|15|TRBV2
CASSETVQGGSGYTF
TGTGCCAGCAGTGAAACGGTACAGGGTGGATCTGGCTACACCTTC
>TRBJ1-3|-|-|17|TRBV7-9
CASSLGAVTGSGNTIYF
TGTGCCAGCAGCTTGGGTGCGGTGACGGGCTCTGGAAACACCATATATTTT
>TRBJ1-5|-|-|14|TRBV27
CASSLFQGNQPQHF
TGTGCCAGCAGTTTATTTCAGGGGAATCAGCCCCAGCATTTT
>TRBJ1-3|-|-|16|TRBV5-4
CASSSSGVGSGNTIYF
TGTGCCAGCAGCTCATCGGGGGTAGGGTCTGGAAACACCATATATTTT
>TRBJ2-1|-|-|13|TRBV12-3/TRBV12-4
CASSLDSQDEQFF
TGTGCCAGCAGTTTAGACAGTCAGGATGAGCAGTTCTTC
>TRBJ1-4|few|TRBD1|16|TRBV6-5
CASSWSPGQVGEKLFF
TGTGCCAGCAGTTGGTCACCGGGACAGGTCGGGGAAAAACTGTTTTTT
>TRBJ2-1|-|-|13|TRBV2
CASGGIVTDEQFF
TGTGCCAGCGGGGGGATAGTAACGGATGAGCAGTTCTTC
>TRBJ2-7|-|TRBD1|14|TRBV5-1
CASSLQGSTYEQYF
TGCGCCAGCAGCTTACAGGGGTCCACCTACGAGCAGTACTTC
>TRBJ1-5|-|TRBD1|14|TRBV19
CASTPGQLNQPQHF
TGTGCCAGTACCCCGGGACAGCTCAATCAGCCCCAGCATTTT
>TRBJ2-7|-|TRBD1|17|TRBV3-1/TRBV3-2
CAGTKSGTEIQTYEQYF
TGTGCCGGCACAAAATCCGGGACAGAGATACAAACCTACGAGCAGTACTTC
>TRBJ1-1|-|-|15|TRBV11-2
CASSLTTGMSTEAFF
TGTGCCAGCAGCTTGACAACAGGGATGAGCACTGAAGCTTTCTTT
>TRBJ1-5|-|-|15|TRBV6-5
CASSYSGGDRQPQHF
TGTGCCAGCAGTTACTCGGGCGGGGATCGCCAGCCCCAGCATTTT
>TRBJ1-1|-|-|14|TRBV19
CASSILQGPAEAFF
TGTGCCAGTAGTATCCTACAGGGACCGGCTGAAGCTTTCTTT
>TRBJ1-5|-|TRBD1|17|TRBV7-2
CASSPYATGGHNQPQHF
TGTGCCAGCAGCCCGTACGCCACAGGGGGCCACAATCAGCCCCAGCATTTT
>TRBJ2-3|-|-|17|TRBV5-4
CASSLAGRTPRTDTQYF
TGTGCCAGCAGCTTGGCAGGAAGGACTCCTCGCACAGATACGCAGTATTTT
>TRBJ2-7|once|-|12|TRBV27
CASSLSGDEQYF
TGTGCCAGCAGTTTATCAGGGGACGAGCAGTACTTC